This T cell receptor beta chain was sequenced during a study of shared clonotypes between healthy human individuals. Profiling relied on immunoSEQ multiplex PCR, and the TCRdb table lists in-frame clones only, not all of them. The table shows about 1.9 million clones, with roughly 93% occurring only once. Findings and limits, study-wide: The genetic and exposure-history diversity represented was limited by few donors.

CD8 cells regarded as naive lacked CD45RO, were positively chosen for CCR7, and omitted terminally differentiated effector memory CD45RA+ cells. Those who donated were healthy HIV-negative adults, with no recent acute infections or vaccinations reported. The sample holds a few counts of this clone. Its antigen is not known. The CDR3 has 13 amino acids. The V and J ends lost 3 bases and 3 bases respectively, with 6 bases between them. Looked up from germline, CDR1 is LNHDA and CDR2 is SQIVND (reference sequence). The chain employs TRBV19 and TRBJ1-5; D is undetermined. The sequencing sample was made of naive CD8+ T cells from PBMCs. This clonotype originated in a man between 18 and 35 years old in good health. Some clones in this sample may be carry-over from other donors' samples. CDR3 coding DNA: TGTGCCAGTAGTATGACAATCAATCAGCCCCAGCATTTT. It yields the protein CASSMTINQPQHF. Complete variable domain (other parts from reference TRBV19 and TRBJ1-5): DGGITQSPKYLFRKEGQNVTLSCEQNLNHDAMYWYRQDPGQGLRLIYYSQIVNDFQKGDIAEGYSVSREKKESFPLTVTSAQKNPTAFYLCASSMTINQPQHFGDGTRLSIL.